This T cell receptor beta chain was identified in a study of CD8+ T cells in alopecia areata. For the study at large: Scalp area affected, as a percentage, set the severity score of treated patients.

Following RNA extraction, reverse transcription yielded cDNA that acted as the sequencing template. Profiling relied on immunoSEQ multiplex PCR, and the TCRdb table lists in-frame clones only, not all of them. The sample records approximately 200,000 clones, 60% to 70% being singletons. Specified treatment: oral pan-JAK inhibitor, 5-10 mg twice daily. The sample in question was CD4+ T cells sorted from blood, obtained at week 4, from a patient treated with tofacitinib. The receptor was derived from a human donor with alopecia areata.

The CDR3 loop reads CASSQAIRVHYGYTF. The CDR3 DNA follows: TGCGCCAGCAGCCAGGCGATCAGGGTCCACTATGGCTACACCTTC. V and J are TRBV4-1 and TRBJ1-2, with D tentatively TRBD1 (5 bases). Between the trimmed V and J ends, which lost 3 bases and 3 bases, there was a span of 14 bases. This CDR3 spans 15 amino acids. Per the germline V gene, CDR1 is MGHRA and CDR2 is YSYEKL.